These 22 T cell receptor beta chains were all obtained from the same sample, sequenced in a study of T cells in Graves' hyperthyroidism and ophthalmopathy. Amplified TCR beta CDR3 regions derived from RNA transcripts. In the first-round RT-PCR of the TCR CDR3, the HTBI primer set was used. In TCRdb, the multiplex PCR reads were re-called with MiXCR into one record per CDR3 protein. The data hold approximately 640,000 distinct CDR3 sequences, with about 18% observed a single time. The sequencing sample was made of blood. The receptors shown here come from a man over 45 with Graves' hyperthyroidism.

This clonotype was observed at least ten times. The chain has TRBV7-2 and TRBJ1-2, with a possible D match to TRBD1 (5 bases). The CDR3 length is 21 residues. Trimming removed 3 bases from V and 1 base from J, with 30 bases in between. Germline CDR1 SGHTA, CDR2 FQGNSA. The CDR3 here is CASSFLAVYRGAQTLNYGYTF. CDR3 DNA: TGTGCCAGCAGCTTTCTCGCTGTTTACCGGGGCGCCCAAACTCTTAACTATGGCTACACCTTC.

Remarks on this clonotype: One base away lies a much larger clone, so this may be a sequencing read error. V is TRBV28 and J is TRBJ1-2; maybe TRBD1 (5 bases). The CDR3 loop spans 14 amino acids. Germline V lookup: CDR1 MDHEN, CDR2 SYDVKM. CDR3 DNA sequence: TGTGCCAGCAGTTTAAAGGGGCGACTCTATGGCTTCACCTTC. The encoded protein is CASSLKGRLYGFTF.

The chain is built from TRBV24-1 and TRBJ1-2; D may be TRBD1 (5 bases). This CDR3 spans 14 amino acids. V gave up 3 bases and J gave up 1 base, with 8 bases separating them. Looked up from germline, CDR1 is KGHDR and CDR2 is SFDVKD. The DNA of the CDR3 is TGTGCCACCAGTGATGGGGCAGTTAACTATGGCTACACCTTC. It encodes CATSDGAVNYGYTF.

The V gene is TRBV18, the J gene TRBJ1-1; 7 nucleotides agree with TRBD1. The CDR3 sequence is 16 residues long. The V gene's germline CDR1 is KGHSH and CDR2 LQKENI. The junction had 5 bases not matched to a gene; V was cut back by 0 bases and J by 1 base. The CDR3 region is CASSPPSTGRNTEAFF. In DNA, the CDR3 is TGTGCCAGCTCACCACCGTCGACAGGGAGGAACACTGAAGCTTTCTTT.

The V gene is TRBV9, the J gene TRBJ2-7; 9 nucleotides match TRBD2. V trimming: 4 bases; J trimming: 8 bases; junction bases outside the gene matches: 16. Per the germline V gene, CDR1 is SGDLS and CDR2 is YYNGEE. The CDR3 has 16 amino acids. The CDR3 sequence: CASSPQASGIPTQQYF. CDR3 coding DNA: TGTGCCAGCAGCCCCCAGGCTAGCGGGATTCCTACGCAGCAGTACTTC.

This clonotype was detected many times. This CDR3 reads CASSLHADIYNEQFF. Written as DNA, the CDR3 is TGTGCCAGCAGCTTACATGCGGACATCTACAATGAGCAGTTCTTC. The gene calls are TRBV7-9 and TRBJ2-1, with a weak D call TRBD1 (5 bases). This CDR3 has 15 amino acids. Trimming took 2 bases from V and 3 from J, leaving 11 bases between them. Germline CDR1 reads SEHNR; CDR2 reads FQNEAQ (reference sequence).

This clonotype was seen at least ten times. This sequence joins TRBV13 and TRBJ2-1; maybe TRBD2 (6 bases). Germline V gives CDR1 PRHDT, CDR2 FYEKMQ (reference sequence). The CDR3 has 14 residues. With 4 bases removed from V and 8 bases from J, the gap between germline ends came to 15 bases. CDR3 coding DNA: TGTGCCAGCAGCTACCGACTAGTGGTCCATGAGCAGTTCTTC. It codes for CASSYRLVVHEQFF.

This clonotype has a handful of counts. V gene TRBV13 combines with J gene TRBJ2-1, with D perhaps TRBD1 (8 bases). The CDR3 sequence is 17 residues long. In germline, CDR1 is PRHDT, CDR2 FYEKMQ (reference sequence). V dropped 4 bases and J dropped 4 bases, with 20 bases sitting between them. The CDR3 spells CASSSYSGGGGYNEQFF. The DNA for the CDR3 is TGTGCCAGCAGCTCCTACTCAGGGGGCGGGGGTTACAATGAGCAGTTCTTC.

This clonotype was seen at least ten times. CDR3 coding DNA: TGTGCCAGCAGCTTATCAGTATCCGGGGAGCTGTTTTTT. Translation gives CASSLSVSGELFF. The rearrangement joins TRBV11-2 to TRBJ2-2; no definite D call. The CDR3 runs 13 residues. The germline V gene encodes CDR1 SGHAT and CDR2 FQNNGV. Between the trimmed V and J ends, which lost 2 bases and 6 bases, there was a span of 7 bases.

A few counts support this clonotype. The V and J genes are TRBV20-1 and TRBJ2-7; 7 bases line up with TRBD1. CDR3 length: 16 residues. Germline-derived CDR1 and CDR2 are DFQATT and SNEGSKA (reference sequence). Trimming cost V 0 bases and J 0 bases; bases outside gene matches: 8. CDR3 loop: CSARDREGARSYEQYF. The CDR3, as DNA: TGCAGTGCTAGAGATAGAGAGGGGGCCCGCTCCTACGAGCAGTACTTC.

The sample holds many counts of this clonotype. J is TRBJ2-7 and V is TRBV18; a possible D gene is TRBD1 (6 bases). The ends were cut back, 3 bases at V and 1 base at J, with 10 bases in the middle. CDR3 length equals 14 residues. CDR1 is KGHSH and CDR2 is LQKENI in the germline V gene. Written as DNA, the CDR3 is TGTGCCAGCTCACCGACAGGCATGTCCTACGAGCAGTACTTC. This gives the protein CASSPTGMSYEQYF.

The chain uses TRBV20-1 and TRBJ2-3; 10 positions match TRBD2. The ends lost 7 bases at V and 0 bases at J; junction bases unmatched: 4. Germline V lookup: CDR1 DFQATT, CDR2 SNEGSKA (reference sequence). This CDR3 contains 14 residues. CDR3 loop: CSGQTSGSTDTQYF. The DNA of the CDR3 is TGCAGTGGCCAGACTAGCGGGAGCACAGATACGCAGTATTTT.

This clonotype occurred a few times. The chain carries TRBV7-6 and TRBJ2-7; 9 bases match TRBD1. This CDR3 region has 15 residues. Germline CDR1 and CDR2: SGHVS and FNYEAQ. J gave up 2 bases and V 1 base, and 3 bases lay outside the gene matches. CDR3 nucleotides: TGTGCCAGCAGCTTAGGGGACAGGGATCCCTACGAGCAGTACTTC. Amino acids: CASSLGDRDPYEQYF.

This clonotype was detected a few times. The rearrangement joins TRBV14 to TRBJ2-1, with TRBD2 as a possible D gene (6 bases). Germline V gives CDR1 SGHDN, CDR2 FVKESK. Trimming pared 1 base from V and 10 bases from J, leaving 20 bases between. This CDR3 spans 16 amino acids. The CDR3 sequence is CASSQGAPGFRGEQFF. CDR3 coding DNA: TGTGCCAGCAGCCAAGGGGCTCCGGGATTCCGGGGGGAGCAGTTCTTC.

Remarks on this clonotype: Its ends do not fully match the called genes, so a read error is possible. The chain employs TRBV12-3 or TRBV12-4 and TRBJ1-1, with 8 bases matching TRBD1. The CDR3 spans 15 residues. The DNA of the CDR3 is TGTGCCAGCAATTTAACAGGGACAGGGAACACTGAAGCTTTCTTT. Protein product: CASNLTGTGNTEAFF.

This clonotype was counted only a few times. The chain is built from TRBV19 and TRBJ1-2; D is unresolved. CDR1 and CDR2 (germline): LNHDA, SQIVND (reference sequence). This CDR3 has 14 amino acids. V lost 6 bases to trimming and J lost 6 bases, with 17 bases between them. The CDR3 spells CASSGRASSDGYTF. The CDR3 DNA sequence: TGTGCCAGTAGCGGTAGAGCCTCTTCCGATGGCTACACCTTC.

This clonotype appeared many times. V gene TRBV2 combines with J gene TRBJ2-5; D perhaps matches TRBD2 (5 bases). The germline V gene has CDR1 SNHLY and CDR2 FYNNEI. V was clipped by 0 bases and J by 5 bases, with 7 bases between them. The length of the CDR3 is 13 residues. CDR3 DNA: TGTGCCAGCAGTGAAGCGGGAGTGGAGACCCAGTACTTC. Protein sequence: CASSEAGVETQYF.

The chain has TRBV6-2 or TRBV6-3 and TRBJ2-2, with TRBD2 matching over 8 bases. The ends lost 1 base at V and 7 bases at J; junction bases unmatched: 32. CDR3 length equals 24 residues. The germline CDR1 and CDR2 sequences are MNHEY and SVGEGT. The CDR3 loop is CASSYLPRVLPGLGKEGPIGELFF. CDR3 nucleotides: TGTGCCAGCAGTTACTTACCTCGGGTCCTACCGGGACTAGGAAAAGAAGGTCCCATCGGGGAGCTGTTTTTT.

Comment on this clonotype: This may come from a read error, since a much larger clone is one base off. This chain uses TRBV28 with TRBJ1-1, with D unclear. V was trimmed by 6 bases and J by 12 bases, leaving 14 bases between them. The CDR3 totals 11 residues. Germline CDR1 reads MDHEN; CDR2 reads SYDVKM. The CDR3 DNA sequence: TGTGCCAGCAGCAAGACACTAGAAACTTTCTTT. Its translation: CASSKTLETFF. Variable domain in full (rest from reference TRBV28 and TRBJ1-1): DVKVTQSSRYLVKRTGEKVFLECVQDMDHENMFWYRQDPGLGLRLIYFSYDVKMKEKGDIPEGYSVSREKKERFSLILESASTNQTSMYLCASSKTLETFFGQGTRLTVV.

This clonotype was seen only a few times. V is TRBV9 and J is TRBJ2-1; 7 bases are a match to TRBD2. Germline CDR1 SGDLS, CDR2 YYNGEE. V shed 2 bases, J shed 0 bases, and the junction held 2 bases outside the gene matches. The CDR3 contains 15 residues. CDR3 in amino acids: CASSVSSGSYNEQFF. The CDR3 bases are TGTGCCAGCAGCGTCTCTAGCGGCTCCTACAATGAGCAGTTCTTC.

This clonotype was observed a few times. CDR3 DNA: TGTGCCAGCAGCGAACACGACCCTATGACTAGCGGGCTCGGGAGGGCCTACGAGCAGTACTTC. The encoded protein is CASSEHDPMTSGLGRAYEQYF. J is TRBJ2-7 and V is TRBV2, with 10 bases that match TRBD2. The CDR3 sequence is 21 residues long. Unmatched junction bases numbered 25, after V lost 6 bases and J lost 2 bases. Germline assignment: CDR1 SNHLY and CDR2 FYNNEI.

This chain uses TRBV6-1 with TRBJ1-1; 7 bases align to TRBD1. The V gene's germline CDR1 is MNHNS and CDR2 SASEGT. V was pared by 6 bases and J by 1 base, with 8 bases of the junction left unmatched. The CDR3 spans 15 residues. The CDR3, as DNA: TGTGCCAGCAGATGGCCCGGGACAGCGAACACTGAAGCTTTCTTT. Translation: CASRWPGTANTEAFF.